These 3 T cell receptor beta chains were sequenced from one sample in a study of blood T cell repertoires in COVID-19. Some clones are missing from TCRdb's copy, which holds only in-frame ones; the method was immunoSEQ multiplex PCR. The sample carries 150,000 to 200,000 clones, approximately 83% recorded once. Sequenced material: peripheral blood. The receptors originated from a man aged 65-85 years who had recovered from COVID-19.

The chain carries TRBV7-2 and TRBJ1-5; D unresolved. The germline V gene encodes CDR1 SGHTA and CDR2 FQGNSA. V lost 5 bases and J 0 bases, leaving 14 bases between the germline ends. The CDR3 covers 16 residues. In DNA form, the CDR3 reads TGTGCCAGCAGCGCGACTAGTGGGTATAGCAATCAGCCCCAGCATTTT. Amino acid sequence: CASSATSGYSNQPQHF.

The V and J genes are TRBV5-1 and TRBJ2-1; 12 bases line up with TRBD2. Germline CDR1 is SGHRS and CDR2 is YFSETQ. This CDR3 region has 15 residues. Trimming removed 5 bases from V and 8 bases from J; junction bases left unmatched: 8. CDR3 DNA: TGCGCCAGCAGAAGCTGGACTAGCGGGAATGATGAGCAGTTCTTC. This translates into CASRSWTSGNDEQFF.

V is TRBV7-9 and J is TRBJ2-6, with D hard to call. CDR3 length equals 15 residues. Germline V gives CDR1 SEHNR, CDR2 FQNEAQ (reference sequence). V lost 2 bases and J lost 1, with 6 bases in between. DNA for the CDR3: TGTGCCAGCAGCTTATTGAGGTCTGGGGCCAACGTCCTGACTTTC. This gives the protein CASSLLRSGANVLTF.